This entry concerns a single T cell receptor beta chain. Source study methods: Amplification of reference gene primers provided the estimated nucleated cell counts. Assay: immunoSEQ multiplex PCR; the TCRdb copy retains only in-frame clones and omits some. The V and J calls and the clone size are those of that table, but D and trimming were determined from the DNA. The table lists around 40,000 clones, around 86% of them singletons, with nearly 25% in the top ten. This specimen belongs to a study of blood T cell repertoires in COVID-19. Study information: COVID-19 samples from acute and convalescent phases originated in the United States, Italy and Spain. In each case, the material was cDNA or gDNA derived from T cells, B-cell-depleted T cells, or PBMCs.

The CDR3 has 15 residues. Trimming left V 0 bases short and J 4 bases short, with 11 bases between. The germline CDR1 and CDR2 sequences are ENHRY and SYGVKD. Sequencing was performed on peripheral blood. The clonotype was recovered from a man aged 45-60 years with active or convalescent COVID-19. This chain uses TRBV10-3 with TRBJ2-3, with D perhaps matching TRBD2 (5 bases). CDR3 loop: CAISESRAGPDTQYF. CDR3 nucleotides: TGTGCCATCAGTGAGTCGCGGGCGGGCCCAGATACGCAGTATTTT.